The clone carrying this T cell receptor beta chain was seen more than once but under ten times. No antigen is known for it. This CDR3 comprises 14 residues. The V gene's germline CDR1 is LGHDT and CDR2 YNNKEL (reference sequence). With V trimmed by 3 bases and J by 5 bases, 6 bases remained unmatched. This sample is drawn from a study of T-cell memory formation after mild COVID-19. 5'RACE primed from the constant segment yielded TCR alpha and TCR beta cDNA libraries bearing sample barcodes and UMIs. Each CDR3 protein gets one entry after TCRdb re-called the 5' RACE reads with MiXCR. The sample includes approximately 250,000 distinct CDR3 sequences, approximately 15% of them seen just once. Whole-study findings and limits: The study found balanced CD4/CD8 in clones contracting day 15 to 85 and a CD4+ lean in later expanders. There was no confirmation that second-wave clones peaking on day 37 were SARS-CoV-2 specific.

The material sequenced was PBMCs or a T cell subset sorted from them (not recorded which). The V and J genes are TRBV3-1 and TRBJ2-5; 7 bases align to TRBD1. This TCR was recovered from an adult woman who had mild COVID-19 (a few samples of this study predate the infection). Cell type and time point are not known. The CDR3 sequence: CASSQSDRVETQYF. The DNA for the CDR3 is TGTGCCAGCAGCCAGAGCGACAGGGTGGAGACCCAGTACTTC.